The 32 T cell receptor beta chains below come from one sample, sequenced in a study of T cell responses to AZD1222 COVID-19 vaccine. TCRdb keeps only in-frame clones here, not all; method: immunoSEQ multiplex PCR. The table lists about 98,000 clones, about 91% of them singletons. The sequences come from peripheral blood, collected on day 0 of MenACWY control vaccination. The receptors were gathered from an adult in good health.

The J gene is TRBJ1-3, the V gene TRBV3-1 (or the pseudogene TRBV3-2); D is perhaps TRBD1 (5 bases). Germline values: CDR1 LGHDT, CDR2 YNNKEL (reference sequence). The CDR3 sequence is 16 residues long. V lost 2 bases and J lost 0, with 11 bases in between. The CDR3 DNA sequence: TGTGCCAGCAGCCAATGGGGCACAAGCTCTGGAAACACCATATATTTT. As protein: CASSQWGTSSGNTIYF.

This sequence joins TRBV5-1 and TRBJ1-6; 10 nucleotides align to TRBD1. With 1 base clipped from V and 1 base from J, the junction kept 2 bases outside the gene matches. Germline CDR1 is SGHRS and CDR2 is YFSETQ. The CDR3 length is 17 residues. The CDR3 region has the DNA TGCGCCAGCAGCTTGCGGGACAGGGGATCCTATAATTCACCCCTCCACTTT. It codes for CASSLRDRGSYNSPLHF.

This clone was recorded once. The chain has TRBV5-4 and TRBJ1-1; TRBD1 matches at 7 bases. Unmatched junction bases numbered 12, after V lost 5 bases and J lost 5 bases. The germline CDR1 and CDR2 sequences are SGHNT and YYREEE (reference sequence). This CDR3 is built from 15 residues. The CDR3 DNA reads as TGTGCCAGCAGTATCACTACAGGGGAGCGGACTGAAGCTTTCTTT. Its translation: CASSITTGERTEAFF.

This CDR3 is CASSWTSGGAGELFF. The DNA for the CDR3 is TGTGCCAGCAGTTGGACTAGCGGGGGGGCCGGGGAGCTGTTTTTT. The J gene is TRBJ2-2, the V gene TRBV28, with TRBD2 matching over 15 bases. The CDR3 is 15 amino acids. Per the germline V gene, CDR1 is MDHEN and CDR2 is SYDVKM. V dropped 4 bases and J dropped 6; count of bases not matched to a gene: 0.

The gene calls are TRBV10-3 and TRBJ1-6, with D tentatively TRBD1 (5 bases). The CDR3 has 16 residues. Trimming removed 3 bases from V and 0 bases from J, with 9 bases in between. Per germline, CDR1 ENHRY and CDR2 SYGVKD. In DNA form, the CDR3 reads TGTGCCATCAGTGACCAGGGAAGCTCCTATAATTCACCCCTCCACTTT. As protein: CAISDQGSSYNSPLHF.

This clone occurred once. The CDR3, as DNA: TGTGCCAGCAGCTTAGCGAGGGAGGATTCACCCCTCCACTTT. Its protein product is CASSLAREDSPLHF. The J gene is TRBJ1-6, the V gene TRBV7-8, with D unclear. Germline loops: CDR1 SGHVS, CDR2 FQNEAQ. CDR3 length: 14 amino acids. V shed 0 bases and J shed 8 bases, with 8 bases lying between them.

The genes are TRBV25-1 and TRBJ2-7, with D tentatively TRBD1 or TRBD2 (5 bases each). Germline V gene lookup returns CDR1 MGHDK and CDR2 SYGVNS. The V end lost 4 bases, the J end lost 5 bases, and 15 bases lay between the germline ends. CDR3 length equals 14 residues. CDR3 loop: CASSGREQGHEQYF. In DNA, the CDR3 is TGTGCCAGCAGTGGCCGCGAGCAGGGACACGAGCAGTACTTC.

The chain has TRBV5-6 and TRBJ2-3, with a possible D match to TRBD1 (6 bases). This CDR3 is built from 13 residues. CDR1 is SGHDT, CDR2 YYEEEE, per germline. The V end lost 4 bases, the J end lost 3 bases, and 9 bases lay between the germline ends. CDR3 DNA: TGTGCCAGCAGCCAGCAGGGGACAGATACGCAGTATTTT. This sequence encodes CASSQQGTDTQYF.

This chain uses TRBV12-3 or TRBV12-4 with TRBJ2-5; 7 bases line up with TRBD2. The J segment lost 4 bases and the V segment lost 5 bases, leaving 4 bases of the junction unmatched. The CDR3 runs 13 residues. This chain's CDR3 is CASSPRTRETQYF. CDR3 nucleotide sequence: TGTGCCAGCAGTCCAAGGACTAGAGAGACCCAGTACTTC.

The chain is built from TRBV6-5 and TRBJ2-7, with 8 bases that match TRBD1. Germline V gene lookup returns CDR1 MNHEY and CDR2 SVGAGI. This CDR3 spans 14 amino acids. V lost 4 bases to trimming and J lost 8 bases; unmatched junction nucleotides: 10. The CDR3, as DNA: TGTGCCAGCAGTTGGGGGGACAGGTATGGACAGCAGTACTTC. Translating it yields CASSWGDRYGQQYF.

CDR3 nucleotide sequence: TGCAGCGCTAACCCACAGAGCATGAACACTGAAGCTTTCTTT. Translated, it gives CSANPQSMNTEAFF. The J gene is TRBJ1-1, the V gene TRBV29-1; D is ambiguous. Per the germline V gene, CDR1 is SQVTM and CDR2 is ANQGSEA. The CDR3 has 14 residues. V gave up 7 bases and J gave up 0 bases, with 15 bases separating them.

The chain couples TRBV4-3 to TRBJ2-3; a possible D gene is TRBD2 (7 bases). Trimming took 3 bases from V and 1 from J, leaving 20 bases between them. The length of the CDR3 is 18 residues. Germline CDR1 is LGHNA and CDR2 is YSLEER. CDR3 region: CASSHQWGGADGTDTQYF. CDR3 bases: TGCGCCAGCAGCCACCAATGGGGGGGGGCTGACGGCACAGATACGCAGTATTTT.

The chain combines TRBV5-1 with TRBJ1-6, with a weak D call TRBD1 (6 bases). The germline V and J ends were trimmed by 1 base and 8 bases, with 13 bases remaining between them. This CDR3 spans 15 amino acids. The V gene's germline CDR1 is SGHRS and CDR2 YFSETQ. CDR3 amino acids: CASSLSQGSDSPLHF. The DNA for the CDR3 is TGCGCCAGCAGCTTGTCGCAGGGGAGTGATTCACCCCTCCACTTT.

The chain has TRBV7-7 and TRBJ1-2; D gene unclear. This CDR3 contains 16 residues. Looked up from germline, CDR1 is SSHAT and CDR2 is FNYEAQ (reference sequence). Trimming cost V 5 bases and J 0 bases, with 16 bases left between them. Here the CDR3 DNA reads TGTGCCAGCAGCCAGCCCGTAAGACGGACTAACTATGGCTACACCTTC. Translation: CASSQPVRRTNYGYTF.

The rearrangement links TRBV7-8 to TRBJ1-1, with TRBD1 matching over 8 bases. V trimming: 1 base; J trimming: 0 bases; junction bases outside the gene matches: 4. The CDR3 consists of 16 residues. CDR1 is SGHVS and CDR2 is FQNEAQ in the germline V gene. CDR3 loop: CASSLGQGRMNTEAFF. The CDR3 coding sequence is TGTGCCAGCAGCTTAGGACAGGGGCGCATGAACACTGAAGCTTTCTTT.

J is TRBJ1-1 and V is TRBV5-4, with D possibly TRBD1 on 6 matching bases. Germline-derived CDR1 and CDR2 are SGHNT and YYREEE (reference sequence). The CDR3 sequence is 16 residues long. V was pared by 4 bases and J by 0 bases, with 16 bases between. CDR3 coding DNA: TGTGCCAGCAGCCCAATTACCGGGACACTGAACACTGAAGCTTTCTTT. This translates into CASSPITGTLNTEAFF.

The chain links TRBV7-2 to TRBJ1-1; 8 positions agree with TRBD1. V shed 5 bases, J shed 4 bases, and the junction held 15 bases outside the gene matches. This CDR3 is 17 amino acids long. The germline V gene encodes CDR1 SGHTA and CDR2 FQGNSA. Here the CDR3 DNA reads TGTGCCAGCAGCATACCTAGACAGGGGAGGTCTAGCACTGAAGCTTTCTTT. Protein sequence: CASSIPRQGRSSTEAFF.

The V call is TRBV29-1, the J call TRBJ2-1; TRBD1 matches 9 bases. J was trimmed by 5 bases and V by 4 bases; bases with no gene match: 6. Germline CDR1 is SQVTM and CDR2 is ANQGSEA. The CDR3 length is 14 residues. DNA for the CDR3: TGCAGCGTTGTGGGACAGGGAGCCAACAATGAGCAGTTCTTC. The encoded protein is CSVVGQGANNEQFF.

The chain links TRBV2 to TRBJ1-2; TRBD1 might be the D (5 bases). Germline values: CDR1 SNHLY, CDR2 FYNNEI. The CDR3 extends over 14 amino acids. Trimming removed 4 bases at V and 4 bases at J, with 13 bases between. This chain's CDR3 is CASSAQGTFYGYTF. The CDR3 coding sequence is TGTGCCAGCAGTGCCCAGGGAACCTTCTATGGCTACACCTTC. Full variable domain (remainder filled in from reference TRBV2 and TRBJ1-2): EPEVTQTPSHQVTQMGQEVILRCVPISNHLYFYWYRQILGQKVEFLVSFYNNEISEKSEIFDDQFSVERPDGSNFTLKIRSTKLEDSAMYFCASSAQGTFYGYTFGSGTRLTVV.

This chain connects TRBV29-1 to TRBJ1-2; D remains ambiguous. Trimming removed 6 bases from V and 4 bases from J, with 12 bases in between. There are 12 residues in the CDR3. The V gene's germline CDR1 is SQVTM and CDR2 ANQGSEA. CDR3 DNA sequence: TGCAGCGTGCTGGGCGCCGGCTATGGCTACACCTTC. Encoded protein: CSVLGAGYGYTF.

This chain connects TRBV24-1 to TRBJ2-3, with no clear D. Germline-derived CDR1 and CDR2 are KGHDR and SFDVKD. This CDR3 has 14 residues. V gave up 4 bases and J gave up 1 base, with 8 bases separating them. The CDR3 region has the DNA TGTGCCACCAGTGACCTCCGTGGCACAGATACGCAGTATTTT. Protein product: CATSDLRGTDTQYF.

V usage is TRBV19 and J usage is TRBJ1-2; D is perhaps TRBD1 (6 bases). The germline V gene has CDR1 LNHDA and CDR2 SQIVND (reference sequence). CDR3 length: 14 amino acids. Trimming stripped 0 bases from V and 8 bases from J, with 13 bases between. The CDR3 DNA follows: TGTGCCAGTAGTATAGATACCCAGGGACAAGGCTACACCTTC. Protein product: CASSIDTQGQGYTF. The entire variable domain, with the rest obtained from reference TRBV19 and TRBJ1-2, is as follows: DGGITQSPKYLFRKEGQNVTLSCEQNLNHDAMYWYRQDPGQGLRLIYYSQIVNDFQKGDIAEGYSVSREKKESFPLTVTSAQKNPTAFYLCASSIDTQGQGYTFGSGTRLTVV.

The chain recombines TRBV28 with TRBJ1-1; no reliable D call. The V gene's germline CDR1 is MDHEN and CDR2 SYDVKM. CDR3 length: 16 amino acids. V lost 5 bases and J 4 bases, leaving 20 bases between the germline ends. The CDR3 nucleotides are TGTGCCAGCAGTCTCCTGGGGAGGGCCTTGAGCACTGAAGCTTTCTTT. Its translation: CASSLLGRALSTEAFF.

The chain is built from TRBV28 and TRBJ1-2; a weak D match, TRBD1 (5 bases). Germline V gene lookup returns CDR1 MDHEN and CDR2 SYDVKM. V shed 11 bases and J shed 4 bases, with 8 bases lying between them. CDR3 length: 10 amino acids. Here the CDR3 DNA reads TGTGCCGCAGGGACCTATGGCTACACCTTC. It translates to CAAGTYGYTF.

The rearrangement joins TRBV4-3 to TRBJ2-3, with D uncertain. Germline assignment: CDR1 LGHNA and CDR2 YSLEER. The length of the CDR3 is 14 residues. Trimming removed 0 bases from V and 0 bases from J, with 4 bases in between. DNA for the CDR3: TGCGCCAGCAGCCAAGATTCTAGCACAGATACGCAGTATTTT. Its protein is CASSQDSSTDTQYF.

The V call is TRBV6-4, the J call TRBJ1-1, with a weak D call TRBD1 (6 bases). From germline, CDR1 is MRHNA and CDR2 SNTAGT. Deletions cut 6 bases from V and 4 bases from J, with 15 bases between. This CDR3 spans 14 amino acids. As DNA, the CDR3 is TGTGCCAGCAGCAATGAAAGGGGGGGCACTGAAGCTTTCTTT. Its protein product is CASSNERGGTEAFF.

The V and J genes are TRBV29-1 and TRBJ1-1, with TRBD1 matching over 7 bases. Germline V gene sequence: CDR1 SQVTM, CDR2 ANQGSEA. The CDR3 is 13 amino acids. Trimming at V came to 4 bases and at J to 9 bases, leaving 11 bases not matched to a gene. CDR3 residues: CSVVRTGGDQAFF. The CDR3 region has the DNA TGCAGCGTTGTTCGGACAGGAGGGGACCAAGCTTTCTTT.

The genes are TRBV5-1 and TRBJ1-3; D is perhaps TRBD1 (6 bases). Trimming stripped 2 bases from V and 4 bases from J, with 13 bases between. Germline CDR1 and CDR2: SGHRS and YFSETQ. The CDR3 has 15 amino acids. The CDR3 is CASSFSGGLGNTIYF. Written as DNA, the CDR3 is TGCGCCAGCAGCTTCTCCGGGGGCCTCGGAAACACCATATATTTT.

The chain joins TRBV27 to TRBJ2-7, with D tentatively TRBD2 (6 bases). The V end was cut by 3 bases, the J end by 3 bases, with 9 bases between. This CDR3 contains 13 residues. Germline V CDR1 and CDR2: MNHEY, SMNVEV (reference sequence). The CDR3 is CASSFMGGYEQYF. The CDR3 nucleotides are TGTGCCAGCAGTTTCATGGGGGGCTACGAGCAGTACTTC.

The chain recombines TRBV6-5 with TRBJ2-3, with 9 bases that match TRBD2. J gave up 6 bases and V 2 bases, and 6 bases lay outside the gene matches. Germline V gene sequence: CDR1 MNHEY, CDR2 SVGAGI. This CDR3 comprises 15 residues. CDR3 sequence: CASSYNGLAWDTQYF. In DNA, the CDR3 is TGTGCCAGCAGTTACAACGGACTAGCGTGGGATACGCAGTATTTT.

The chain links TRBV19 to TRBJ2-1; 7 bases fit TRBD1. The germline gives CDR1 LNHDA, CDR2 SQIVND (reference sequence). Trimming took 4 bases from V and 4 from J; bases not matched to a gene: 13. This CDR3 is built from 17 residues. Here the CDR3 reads CASSREDLGTAYNEQFF. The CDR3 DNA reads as TGTGCCAGTAGTAGAGAGGATTTAGGGACAGCATACAATGAGCAGTTCTTC. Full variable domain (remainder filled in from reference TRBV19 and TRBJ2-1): DGGITQSPKYLFRKEGQNVTLSCEQNLNHDAMYWYRQDPGQGLRLIYYSQIVNDFQKGDIAEGYSVSREKKESFPLTVTSAQKNPTAFYLCASSREDLGTAYNEQFFGPGTRLTVL.

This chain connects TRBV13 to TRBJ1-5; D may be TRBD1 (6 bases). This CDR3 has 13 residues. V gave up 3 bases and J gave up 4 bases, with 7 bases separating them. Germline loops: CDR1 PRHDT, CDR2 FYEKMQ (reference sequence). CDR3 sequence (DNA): TGTGCCAGCAGCTTCAGGGGTAATCAGCCCCAGCATTTT. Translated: CASSFRGNQPQHF.